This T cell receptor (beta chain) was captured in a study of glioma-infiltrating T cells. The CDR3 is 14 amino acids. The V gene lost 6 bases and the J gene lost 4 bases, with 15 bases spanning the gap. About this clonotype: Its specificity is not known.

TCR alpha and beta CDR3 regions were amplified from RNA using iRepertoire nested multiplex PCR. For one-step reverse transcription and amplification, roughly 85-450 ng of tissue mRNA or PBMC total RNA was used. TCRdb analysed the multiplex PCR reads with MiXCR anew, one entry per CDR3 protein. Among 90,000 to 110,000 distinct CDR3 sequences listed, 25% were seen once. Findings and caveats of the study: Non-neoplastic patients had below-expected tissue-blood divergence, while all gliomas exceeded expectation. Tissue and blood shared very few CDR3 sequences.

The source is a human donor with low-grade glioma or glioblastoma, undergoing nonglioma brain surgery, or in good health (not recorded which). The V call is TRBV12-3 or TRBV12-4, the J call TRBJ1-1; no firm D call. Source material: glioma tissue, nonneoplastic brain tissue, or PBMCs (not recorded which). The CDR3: CASRPGNTGTEAFF. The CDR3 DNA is TGTGCCAGCAGACCCGGAAATACGGGCACTGAAGCTTTCTTT.